This TCR beta chain was retrieved from a study of blood T cell repertoires in COVID-19. Study-wide background: Acute-phase and convalescent COVID-19 samples originated in the United States, Italy and Spain. Sample material is recorded as cDNA or gDNA derived from T cells, B-cell-depleted T cells, or PBMCs.

As processed by the authors: Amplification from reference gene primers served as the basis for estimated nucleated cell counts. Using immunoSEQ multiplex PCR, the repertoire was profiled, and TCRdb retains in-frame clones only, with some absent. V, J and clone size derive from that table, while D and trimming were established from the DNA sequence. The table includes tens of thousands of clones, about 91% detected once. Germline V lookup: CDR1 MGHRA, CDR2 YSYEKL. The CDR3 length is 16 residues. Trimming stripped 1 base from V and 0 bases from J, with 13 bases between. The sequence derives from a man in his fifties or sixties with active COVID-19. The chain couples TRBV4-1 to TRBJ2-7; D unresolved. The sample taken for sequencing was peripheral blood. The CDR3: CASSQVLARNSYEQYF. CDR3 DNA: TGCGCCAGCAGCCAAGTTCTGGCGCGGAACTCCTACGAGCAGTACTTC.